This passage covers 14 T cell receptor beta chains from one sample sequenced in a study of T cell changes during pregnancy in multiple sclerosis. Here immunoSEQ multiplex PCR was the method, and the copy in TCRdb shows in-frame clones only, minus some. The table records more than 55,000 clones, roughly 91% of them present only once. The specimen was peripheral blood, collected in the second trimester of pregnancy. These receptors originate from a female donor with multiple sclerosis, enrolled in a pregnancy study.

This chain joins TRBV4-3 and TRBJ2-2; D is possibly TRBD2 (5 bases). The CDR3 runs to 15 residues. Trimming pared 1 base from V and 7 bases from J, leaving 13 bases between. Germline assignment: CDR1 LGHNA and CDR2 YSLEER. The CDR3 DNA is TGCGCCAGCAGCCAAGGGACGGGGTTGAACGGGGAGCTGTTTTTT. The encoded protein is CASSQGTGLNGELFF.

The chain uses TRBV5-5 and TRBJ1-6; 8 positions agree with TRBD1. CDR3 length equals 16 residues. Germline lookup yields CDR1 SGHKS and CDR2 YYEKEE (reference sequence). V shed 3 bases and J 9 bases; nucleotides not matched to a gene: 11. The CDR3: CASSWDPTGEASPLHF. The CDR3 DNA reads TGTGCCAGCAGCTGGGACCCGACAGGGGAGGCTTCACCCCTCCACTTT.

The genes are TRBV11-2 and TRBJ1-2; 8 nucleotides agree with TRBD1. The CDR3 is 18 amino acids. Germline CDR1 and CDR2: SGHAT and FQNNGV. Unmatched junction bases numbered 13, after V lost 4 bases and J lost 0 bases. The CDR3 DNA follows: TGTGCCAGCAGCTCCATACTGACAGGGGTGAGAACTAACTATGGCTACACCTTC. Amino acid sequence: CASSSILTGVRTNYGYTF.

The chain uses TRBV4-3 and TRBJ2-6, with no clear D. The germline V gene has CDR1 LGHNA and CDR2 YSLEER. CDR3 length equals 16 residues. Between the trimmed V and J ends, which lost 0 bases and 1 base, there was a span of 7 bases. The CDR3 loop reads CASSQESGSGANVLTF. The CDR3 nucleotides read TGCGCCAGCAGCCAAGAATCGGGTTCTGGGGCCAACGTCCTGACTTTC.

The rearrangement uses TRBV7-2 and TRBJ2-1; 8 bases agree with TRBD2. Germline CDR1 is SGHTA and CDR2 is FQGNSA. This CDR3 contains 13 residues. V shed 8 bases and J 2 bases; nucleotides not matched to a gene: 2. CDR3 coding DNA: TGTGCCAGCTCGGGACTAGCCTACAATGAGCAGTTCTTC. Amino acids: CASSGLAYNEQFF. The entire variable domain, with the rest obtained from reference TRBV7-2 and TRBJ2-1, is as follows: GAGVSQSPSNKVTEKGKDVELRCDPISGHTALYWYRQSLGQGLEFLIYFQGNSAPDKSGLPSDRFSAERTGGSVSTLTIQRTQQEDSAVYLCASSGLAYNEQFFGPGTRLTVL.

V usage is TRBV9 and J usage is TRBJ2-5; no reliable D call. Germline V gene lookup returns CDR1 SGDLS and CDR2 YYNGEE. The V and J ends lost 5 bases and 4 bases respectively, with 9 bases between them. This CDR3 region has 12 residues. The CDR3 DNA reads as TGTGCCAGCAGTCGCGTACGAGAGACCCAGTACTTC. This sequence encodes CASSRVRETQYF.

The rearrangement joins TRBV7-9 to TRBJ1-6, with D perhaps TRBD1 (5 bases). CDR3 length: 16 amino acids. Trimming pared 2 bases from V and 0 bases from J, leaving 8 bases between. Looked up from germline, CDR1 is SEHNR and CDR2 is FQNEAQ (reference sequence). The CDR3: CASSLSGNSYNSPLHF. The CDR3 region has the DNA TGTGCCAGCAGCTTATCAGGGAACTCCTATAATTCACCCCTCCACTTT.

This chain links TRBV27 with TRBJ2-1; 7 positions match TRBD2. The CDR3 runs 13 residues. Trimming cost V 7 bases and J 4 bases; bases outside gene matches: 4. Germline CDR1 and CDR2: MNHEY and SMNVEV (reference sequence). The CDR3 coding sequence is TGTGCCAGCATCGGCGGGGGATACAATGAGCAGTTCTTC. It is translated as CASIGGGYNEQFF.

The chain joins TRBV7-2 to TRBJ2-5, with 9 bases lining up with TRBD2. V was pared by 5 bases and J by 5 bases, with 6 bases of the junction left unmatched. The germline CDR1 and CDR2 sequences are SGHTA and FQGNSA. There are 14 residues in the CDR3. The CDR3: CASSGGGAEETQYF. CDR3 DNA sequence: TGTGCCAGCAGCGGCGGGGGGGCGGAGGAGACCCAGTACTTC.

This clone appeared a few times. The rearrangement uses TRBV7-9 and TRBJ2-7; tentatively, D is TRBD1 (6 bases). CDR1 is SEHNR and CDR2 is FQNEAQ in the germline V gene (reference sequence). V shed 5 bases and J shed 0 bases, with 11 bases lying between them. The CDR3 has 14 residues. CDR3 DNA: TGTGCCAGCAGCCGGGACACCCTCTCCTACGAGCAGTACTTC. Its translation is CASSRDTLSYEQYF.

The chain couples TRBV7-2 to TRBJ2-3; the D gene is possibly TRBD2 (6 bases). The V gene's germline CDR1 is SGHTA and CDR2 FQGNSA. This CDR3 spans 15 amino acids. V was clipped by 5 bases and J by 2 bases, with 14 bases between them. DNA for the CDR3: TGTGCCAGCAGCCCCACGGGACTCTCCACAGATACGCAGTATTTT. Translation gives CASSPTGLSTDTQYF.

The V and J genes are TRBV6-1 and TRBJ2-5, with D perhaps matching TRBD2 (6 bases). Germline-derived CDR1 and CDR2 are MNHNS and SASEGT. Deletions cut 2 bases from V and 4 bases from J, with 14 bases between. This CDR3 comprises 15 residues. The CDR3 coding sequence is TGTGCCAGCAGTGAAATGGCTAGCGTGTCAGAGACCCAGTACTTC. Translated: CASSEMASVSETQYF.

This chain connects TRBV30 to TRBJ1-4; no clear D. Trimming left V 2 bases short and J 16 bases short, with 14 bases between. There are 11 residues in the CDR3. CDR1 is GTSNPN, CDR2 SVGIG, per germline (reference sequence). The CDR3 DNA follows: TGTGCCTGGAGTAGCAGGTCAGGTTGGTTTTTT. Its protein is CAWSSRSGWFF.

The chain is built from TRBV27 and TRBJ2-7; a weak D match, TRBD2 (6 bases). Deletions cut 6 bases from V and 0 bases from J, with 21 bases between. The CDR3 covers 17 residues. Germline loops: CDR1 MNHEY, CDR2 SMNVEV (reference sequence). CDR3 region: CASSLSGDGPSSYEQYF. The DNA for the CDR3 is TGTGCCAGCAGCCTTTCGGGGGACGGGCCTTCCTCCTACGAGCAGTACTTC.